This is a list of T cell receptor beta chains from one sample in a study of blood T cells in healthy people across ages. TCRdb used MiXCR to reprocess the 5' RACE reads, holding one entry per CDR3 protein. This table holds 1.5 million to 2 million distinct CDR3 sequences, roughly 27% found once. Input material: blood. The receptor set was obtained from a woman aged 25 to 45 in good health. The CDR3 runs from the conserved cysteine through the conserved F or W. The D gene is left open where the match is weak. Only part of the rows carry a size: once, few, many, or a class if the clone is expanded.

clone size: NA
CDR3 length: 14
V gene: TRBV10-2
D gene: NA
J gene: TRBJ2-3
CDR3 DNA: TGCGCCAGCACGCCCCGGGGGTTCACAGATACGCAGTATTTT
CDR3 protein: CASTPRGFTDTQYF

clone size: few
CDR3 length: 16
V gene: TRBV27
D gene: TRBD2
J gene: TRBJ2-1
CDR3 DNA: TGTGCCAGCAGTTTATCGGAGCGGGGGGTCTACAATGAGCAGTTCTTC
CDR3 protein: CASSLSERGVYNEQFF

clone size: NA
CDR3 length: 15
V gene: TRBV7-9
D gene: TRBD1
J gene: TRBJ1-5
CDR3 DNA: TGTGCCAGCAGCCAACAGGGGGAATTAGGTCAGCCCCAGCATTTT
CDR3 protein: CASSQQGELGQPQHF

clone size: NA
CDR3 length: 14
V gene: TRBV20-1
D gene: TRBD2
J gene: TRBJ2-1
CDR3 DNA: TGCAGTGCAATAGCGGGGTTTTCCTACAATGAGCAGTTCTTC
CDR3 protein: CSAIAGFSYNEQFF

clone size: once
CDR3 length: 19
V gene: TRBV18
D gene: TRBD2
J gene: TRBJ2-7
CDR3 DNA: TGTGCCAGCTCACCAGGAGGGGGCGCGCGCGGGAGGGCCCCCTACGAGCAGTACTTC
CDR3 protein: CASSPGGGARGRAPYEQYF

clone size: few
CDR3 length: 17
V gene: TRBV7-3
D gene: NA
J gene: TRBJ2-6
CDR3 DNA: TGTGCCAGCAGCTCAATGGGGCGCTTCTCTGGGGCCAACGTCCTGACTTTC
CDR3 protein: CASSSMGRFSGANVLTF

clone size: few
CDR3 length: 16
V gene: TRBV7-2
D gene: NA
J gene: TRBJ1-2
CDR3 DNA: TGTGCCAGCAGCTTTCAACCTGCGGGGAGGGACTATGGCTACACCTTC
CDR3 protein: CASSFQPAGRDYGYTF

clone size: few
CDR3 length: 15
V gene: TRBV10-3
D gene: NA
J gene: TRBJ1-5
CDR3 DNA: TGTGCCATCAGAGAGGGTCCATATAGCAATCAGCCCCAGCATTTT
CDR3 protein: CAIREGPYSNQPQHF

clone size: NA
CDR3 length: 16
V gene: TRBV7-6
D gene: NA
J gene: TRBJ2-3
CDR3 DNA: TGTGCCAGCAGCTTATCTCCGGGGTTAACCACAGATACGCAGTATTTT
CDR3 protein: CASSLSPGLTTDTQYF

clone size: few
CDR3 length: 11
V gene: TRBV20-1
D gene: NA
J gene: TRBJ2-5
CDR3 DNA: TGCAGTGCCCCCAGTAGGGAGACCCAGTACTTC
CDR3 protein: CSAPSRETQYF

clone size: many
CDR3 length: 17
V gene: TRBV6-6
D gene: TRBD2
J gene: TRBJ2-1
CDR3 DNA: TGTGCCAGCAGTAATACCCGGACTAGCGGGGGGTACAATGAGCAGTTCTTC
CDR3 protein: CASSNTRTSGGYNEQFF

clone size: few
CDR3 length: 15
V gene: TRBV5-1
D gene: NA
J gene: TRBJ1-2
CDR3 DNA: TGCGCCAGCAGCCGTTCCGGGGGTCTCCCCGACGGCTACACCTTC
CDR3 protein: CASSRSGGLPDGYTF

clone size: NA
CDR3 length: 16
V gene: TRBV6-2/TRBV6-3
D gene: NA
J gene: TRBJ2-6
CDR3 DNA: TGTGCCAGCAGATTCCCTGACACCTCTGGGGCCAACGTCCTGACTTTC
CDR3 protein: CASRFPDTSGANVLTF

clone size: few
CDR3 length: 11
V gene: TRBV11-2
D gene: NA
J gene: TRBJ1-1
CDR3 DNA: TGTGCCAGCAGCCTGGGCAGGGCTGCTTTCTTT
CDR3 protein: CASSLGRAAFF

clone size: NA
CDR3 length: 16
V gene: TRBV20-1
D gene: NA
J gene: TRBJ1-6
CDR3 DNA: TGCAGTGCTAGAGATAGGGGACATTCCTATAATTCACCCCTCCACTTT
CDR3 protein: CSARDRGHSYNSPLHF

clone size: NA
CDR3 length: 14
V gene: TRBV27
D gene: NA
J gene: TRBJ2-3
CDR3 DNA: TGTGCCGGCAGTGGAACAGGATACACAGATACGCAGTATTTT
CDR3 protein: CAGSGTGYTDTQYF

clone size: many
CDR3 length: 15
V gene: TRBV5-1
D gene: NA
J gene: TRBJ2-1
CDR3 DNA: TGCGCCAGCAGCTTGGTACGCACGACGGGGGATGAGCAGTTCTTC
CDR3 protein: CASSLVRTTGDEQFF

clone size: few
CDR3 length: 14
V gene: TRBV5-6
D gene: TRBD1
J gene: TRBJ2-2
CDR3 DNA: TGTGCCACGAGAACCAGGGGGCGTACCGGGGAGCTGTTTTTT
CDR3 protein: CATRTRGRTGELFF

clone size: many
CDR3 length: 17
V gene: TRBV12-3/TRBV12-4
D gene: NA
J gene: TRBJ2-5
CDR3 DNA: TGTGCCAGCAGTCCGATATTCCGGGAGCTGTACCAAGAGACCCAGTACTTC
CDR3 protein: CASSPIFRELYQETQYF

clone size: NA
CDR3 length: 15
V gene: TRBV5-1
D gene: TRBD1
J gene: TRBJ1-4
CDR3 DNA: TGCGCCAGCAGCGGGGGACAGGGCCAGAATGAAAAACTGTTTTTT
CDR3 protein: CASSGGQGQNEKLFF

clone size: NA
CDR3 length: 15
V gene: TRBV3-1
D gene: NA
J gene: TRBJ1-2
CDR3 DNA: TGTGCCAGCAGCCAAGACCTTGCGGGGACAAATGGCTACACCTTC
CDR3 protein: CASSQDLAGTNGYTF

clone size: few
CDR3 length: 16
V gene: TRBV27
D gene: TRBD2
J gene: TRBJ2-7
CDR3 DNA: TGTGCCAGCAGAGGGACCCCGGGACTAGCGGGCTACGAGCAGTACTTC
CDR3 protein: CASRGTPGLAGYEQYF

clone size: NA
CDR3 length: 15
V gene: TRBV4-1
D gene: NA
J gene: TRBJ1-1
CDR3 DNA: TGCGCCAGCAGCCAAGATAGATGGCGCGACACTGAAGCTTTCTTT
CDR3 protein: CASSQDRWRDTEAFF

clone size: NA
CDR3 length: 16
V gene: TRBV5-5
D gene: TRBD2
J gene: TRBJ2-7
CDR3 DNA: TGTGCCAGCAGGATAGCGGGAGGGACTACTTCCTACGAGCAGTACTTC
CDR3 protein: CASRIAGGTTSYEQYF

clone size: NA
CDR3 length: 16
V gene: TRBV27
D gene: TRBD2
J gene: TRBJ2-7
CDR3 DNA: TGTGCCAGCAGTTTATCTCCGGGGGGGCTTAGTTACGAGCAGTACTTC
CDR3 protein: CASSLSPGGLSYEQYF

clone size: NA
CDR3 length: 15
V gene: TRBV7-2
D gene: TRBD1
J gene: TRBJ2-2
CDR3 DNA: TGTGCCAGCAGCTTAGTCGACAGGGCGACCGGGGAGCTGTTTTTT
CDR3 protein: CASSLVDRATGELFF

clone size: many
CDR3 length: 16
V gene: TRBV4-2
D gene: NA
J gene: TRBJ2-7
CDR3 DNA: TGTGCCAGCAGCCAAAACACCGGGGACGGATACTACGAGCAGTACTTC
CDR3 protein: CASSQNTGDGYYEQYF

clone size: NA
CDR3 length: 15
V gene: TRBV9
D gene: NA
J gene: TRBJ1-1
CDR3 DNA: TGTGCCAGCAGCGTAGAAGGGATCCTGGGGAGTGAAGCTTTCTTT
CDR3 protein: CASSVEGILGSEAFF

clone size: many
CDR3 length: 16
V gene: TRBV9
D gene: NA
J gene: TRBJ2-7
CDR3 DNA: TGTGCCAGCAGCGTAGCTGGGACGGGCCTCTCCTACGAGCAGTACTTC
CDR3 protein: CASSVAGTGLSYEQYF

clone size: few
CDR3 length: 13
V gene: TRBV20-1
D gene: NA
J gene: TRBJ1-1
CDR3 DNA: TGCAGTGCTAGAGAAGGAGGAGGGCTTGAAGCTTTCTTT
CDR3 protein: CSAREGGGLEAFF

clone size: few
CDR3 length: 14
V gene: TRBV20-1
D gene: NA
J gene: TRBJ2-1
CDR3 DNA: TGCAGTGCTTGCTCCCCCGGCTCCTACAATGAGCAGTTCTTC
CDR3 protein: CSACSPGSYNEQFF

clone size: NA
CDR3 length: 12
V gene: TRBV7-3
D gene: TRBD2
J gene: TRBJ2-1
CDR3 DNA: TGTGCCAGCAGCGACTCTAGCGGGGTTGAGTTCTTC
CDR3 protein: CASSDSSGVEFF

clone size: NA
CDR3 length: 14
V gene: TRBV7-2
D gene: TRBD2
J gene: TRBJ2-7
CDR3 DNA: TGTGCCAGCGGCCGACTAGCGGGAGGCGGCGAGCAGTACTTC
CDR3 protein: CASGRLAGGGEQYF

clone size: NA
CDR3 length: 15
V gene: TRBV12-5
D gene: TRBD1
J gene: TRBJ2-7
CDR3 DNA: TGTGCTAGTGGATCACCGGGACAGGACTCCTACGAGCAGTACTTC
CDR3 protein: CASGSPGQDSYEQYF

clone size: many
CDR3 length: 12
V gene: TRBV5-1
D gene: NA
J gene: TRBJ2-7
CDR3 DNA: TGCGCCAGCAGCACCGACGAGGGCGAGCAGTACTTC
CDR3 protein: CASSTDEGEQYF

clone size: many
CDR3 length: 16
V gene: TRBV20-1
D gene: NA
J gene: TRBJ1-4
CDR3 DNA: TGCAGTGCTAGATTTAAATCAGGACGGCGAGGGGAAAAACTGTTTTTT
CDR3 protein: CSARFKSGRRGEKLFF

clone size: few
CDR3 length: 18
V gene: TRBV3-1
D gene: NA
J gene: TRBJ2-5
CDR3 DNA: TGTGCCAGCAGGCAGACGGGACGGACCCTCACTAGCCAAGAGACCCAGTACTTC
CDR3 protein: CASRQTGRTLTSQETQYF

clone size: NA
CDR3 length: 14
V gene: TRBV19
D gene: NA
J gene: TRBJ1-2
CDR3 DNA: TGTGCCAGTAGCCGCGAGGGGCCTCCCTATGGCTACACCTTC
CDR3 protein: CASSREGPPYGYTF

clone size: few
CDR3 length: 13
V gene: TRBV20-1
D gene: NA
J gene: TRBJ1-1
CDR3 DNA: TGCAGTGCTAGTGACCCGGGAGGCACTGAAGCTTTCTTT
CDR3 protein: CSASDPGGTEAFF

clone size: few
CDR3 length: 15
V gene: TRBV15
D gene: NA
J gene: TRBJ1-4
CDR3 DNA: TGTGCCACCAGCAGCTACAGGGCAACTAATGAAAAACTGTTTTTT
CDR3 protein: CATSSYRATNEKLFF

clone size: NA
CDR3 length: 12
V gene: TRBV24-1
D gene: NA
J gene: TRBJ2-7
CDR3 DNA: TGTGCCGCCATAGGACGGGCCTACGAGCAGTACTTC
CDR3 protein: CAAIGRAYEQYF

clone size: NA
CDR3 length: 14
V gene: TRBV2
D gene: NA
J gene: TRBJ1-1
CDR3 DNA: TGTGCCAGCGGGAGGAACGGGTTGGACACTGAAGCTTTCTTT
CDR3 protein: CASGRNGLDTEAFF